These 14 T cell receptor beta chains originate from one sample sequenced in a study of molecular identifiers for immune sequencing clone quantification. TCRdb processed the PCR reads anew with MiXCR; each CDR3 protein has one entry. Here the sample spans 350,000 or so distinct CDR3 sequences, around 21% being singletons. Sequenced: naive CD8+ T cells from blood, with Jurkat cell RNA spiked in. The sample's subset: FACS-sorted CD8+CD4-CCR7+CD45RA+ naive T cells. Source of these receptors: a human donor in good health. Some libraries in this study had Jurkat cell RNA spiked in.

The sample holds one count of this clonotype. Germline is not matched at one junction end, which may reflect a read error. This chain connects TRBV6-4 to TRBJ2-2; maybe TRBD2 (5 bases). In germline, CDR1 is MRHNA, CDR2 SNTAGT. The CDR3 runs 14 residues. The CDR3 sequence: CASSEGINTGEPFF. CDR3 DNA sequence: TGTGCCAGCAGTGAAGGGATTAACACCGGGGAGCCGTTTTTT.

At least ten counts were recorded for this clonotype. The chain is built from TRBV27 and TRBJ1-1; D not resolved. Trimming left V 8 bases short and J 6 bases short, with 16 bases between. Germline CDR1 reads MNHEY; CDR2 reads SMNVEV (reference sequence). The CDR3 consists of 13 residues. The CDR3 spells CASPLGLPPEAFF. The CDR3 nucleotides are TGTGCCAGCCCCTTGGGTCTTCCCCCTGAAGCTTTCTTT.

This clonotype showed up many times. The genes are TRBV11-1 and TRBJ2-7, with a possible D match to TRBD2 (6 bases). Trimming took 1 base from V and 0 from J, leaving 10 bases between them. This CDR3 region has 15 residues. Germline V lookup: CDR1 SGHAT, CDR2 FQDESV (reference sequence). Written as DNA, the CDR3 is TGTGCCAGCAGCTTAGAAGTCGGGAGCTCCTACGAGCAGTACTTC. Its protein is CASSLEVGSSYEQYF.

In its sample, this clonotype was seen many times. The chain uses TRBV3-1 and TRBJ1-4, with a tentative D call TRBD1 (5 bases). CDR1 is LGHDT, CDR2 YNNKEL, per germline (reference sequence). V gave up 1 base and J gave up 7 bases, with 13 bases separating them. This CDR3 is 15 amino acids long. The CDR3 coding sequence is TGTGCCAGCAGCCAAGGTTGGCAGGGAAGTGAAAAACTGTTTTTT. This gives the protein CASSQGWQGSEKLFF.

There are many counts of this clonotype. The chain has TRBV6-5 and TRBJ1-2; possibly TRBD1 for D (6 bases). This CDR3 contains 12 residues. Trimming pared 8 bases from V and 6 bases from J, leaving 13 bases between. CDR1 is MNHEY and CDR2 is SVGAGI in the germline V gene. This chain's CDR3 is CASRGGYDGYTF. The CDR3 nucleotides read TGTGCCAGCCGGGGGGGCTACGATGGCTACACCTTC.

The rearrangement uses TRBV11-2 and TRBJ1-1; D is undetermined. The CDR3 sequence is 12 residues long. Trimming removed 5 bases at V and 5 bases at J, with 9 bases between. Looked up from germline, CDR1 is SGHAT and CDR2 is FQNNGV. CDR3 sequence (DNA): TGTGCCAGCAGCATGACCGTGACTGAAGCTTTCTTT. Translating gives CASSMTVTEAFF.

The chain couples TRBV12-3 or TRBV12-4 to TRBJ2-2; no firm D call. The CDR3 is made up of 16 amino acids. With 1 base removed from V and 4 bases from J, the gap between germline ends came to 13 bases. The CDR3 nucleotides read TGTGCCAGCAGTTTAGGGCACAGCCCCTTCACCGGGGAGCTGTTTTTT. It specifies CASSLGHSPFTGELFF.

This clonotype was seen many times. CDR3 bases: TGTGCCAGCATCGAGAGCGGGGGCCGCACAGATACGCAGTATTTT. Translated: CASIESGGRTDTQYF. The V and J genes are TRBV7-9 and TRBJ2-3; 8 nucleotides align to TRBD2. J lost 1 base, V lost 7 bases, and 7 bases had no gene match. CDR3 size: 15 residues. Germline CDR1 and CDR2: SEHNR and FQNEAQ (reference sequence).

This clonotype has at least ten counts. The chain joins TRBV5-1 to TRBJ2-5; the D is unclear. Trimming shortened V by 4 bases and J by 0 bases, and 7 bases separated the two germline ends. CDR3 size: 13 residues. CDR1 is SGHRS and CDR2 is YFSETQ in the germline V gene. The CDR3 is CASSTDDQETQYF. The DNA of the CDR3 is TGCGCCAGCAGCACCGACGACCAAGAGACCCAGTACTTC.

This clonotype has only a few counts. The V gene is TRBV20-1, the J gene TRBJ2-7, with D possibly TRBD2 on 5 matching bases. Germline assignment: CDR1 DFQATT and CDR2 SNEGSKA (reference sequence). The V end was cut by 4 bases, the J end by 2 bases, with 9 bases between. This CDR3 region has 12 residues. In nucleotides, the CDR3 is TGCAGTGCTAATACCGGGACCTACGAGCAGTACTTC. It is translated as CSANTGTYEQYF.

Ten or more counts support this clonotype. V is TRBV5-6 and J is TRBJ1-3, with no clear D. Germline V CDR1 and CDR2: SGHDT, YYEEEE. V lost 2 bases, J lost 0 bases, and 6 bases lay in between. The CDR3 is made up of 14 amino acids. The CDR3 DNA reads as TGTGCCAGCAGCTTCATTGGCTCTGGAAACACCATATATTTT. Its protein product is CASSFIGSGNTIYF.

This clonotype was observed at least ten times. The V gene is TRBV4-1, the J gene TRBJ2-1; the D gene is possibly TRBD2 (7 bases). Germline loops: CDR1 MGHRA, CDR2 YSYEKL. The CDR3 is 15 residues long. The ends were cut back, 0 bases at V and 9 bases at J, with 15 bases in the middle. CDR3 coding DNA: TGCGCCAGCAGCCAAGATGATGCAGGGGAGGGTGAGCAGTTCTTC. This translates into CASSQDDAGEGEQFF.

In this sample, this clonotype turned up many times. The V and J genes are TRBV11-2 and TRBJ1-3; D is unresolved. Trimming pared 3 bases from V and 2 bases from J, leaving 11 bases between. There are 15 residues in the CDR3. Germline CDR1 SGHAT, CDR2 FQNNGV. CDR3 bases: TGTGCCAGCAGCTTTTTGGATGGGCCTGGAAACACCATATATTTT. Translated: CASSFLDGPGNTIYF.

The genes are TRBV7-9 and TRBJ2-2; D is perhaps TRBD2 (5 bases). Trimming pared 5 bases from V and 10 bases from J, leaving 14 bases between. Germline V gene data show CDR1 as SEHNR and CDR2 as FQNEAQ (reference sequence). This CDR3 is built from 13 residues. This chain's CDR3 is CASSIGESAELFF. CDR3 nucleotides: TGTGCCAGCAGCATCGGGGAGAGTGCGGAGCTGTTTTTT.